Following are 12 T cell receptor beta chains from one sample sequenced in a study of blood T cell repertoires in COVID-19. This table comes from immunoSEQ multiplex PCR, and its TCRdb copy is limited to in-frame clones, with some not included. There are about 480,000 clones in the sample; around 87% occur only once, and 1.5% to 2% lies in the top ten. The sequencing input was PBMCs or T cells enriched from blood (not recorded which). These receptors came from a woman in her thirties or forties who had recovered from COVID-19.

V gene TRBV5-6 combines with J gene TRBJ2-1, with 13 bases lining up with TRBD2. The CDR3 is 16 amino acids. With V trimmed by 5 bases and J by 3 bases, 5 bases remained unmatched. Per germline, CDR1 SGHDT and CDR2 YYEEEE. The CDR3 here is CASSPRTSGSYNEQFF. Here the CDR3 DNA reads TGTGCCAGCAGTCCACGGACTAGCGGGAGCTACAATGAGCAGTTCTTC.

This sequence joins TRBV6-2 or TRBV6-3 and TRBJ2-7, with D possibly being TRBD1 or TRBD2 (5 bases each). V was trimmed by 7 bases and J by 0 bases, leaving 13 bases between them. CDR3 size: 14 residues. CDR1 and CDR2 (germline): MNHEY, SVGEGT. In nucleotides, the CDR3 is TGTGCCAGCACCCCAGGGAGTAGCTCCTACGAGCAGTACTTC. It yields the protein CASTPGSSSYEQYF.

This clone came up a few times. This rearrangement joins TRBV27 to TRBJ1-5; weak D call: TRBD1 (6 bases). Germline CDR1 reads MNHEY; CDR2 reads SMNVEV (reference sequence). The CDR3 extends over 13 amino acids. V was trimmed by 5 bases and J by 5 bases, leaving 10 bases between them. The CDR3 region has the DNA TGTGCCAGCAGTAACAGGGTAGATCAGCCCCAGCATTTT. Translation: CASSNRVDQPQHF.

The table lists this clone with many counts. This chain links TRBV4-3 with TRBJ2-1, with TRBD1 matching over 9 bases. The CDR3 sequence is 19 residues long. Trimming at V came to 2 bases and at J to 1 base, leaving 12 bases not matched to a gene. Germline values: CDR1 LGHNA, CDR2 YSLEER. CDR3 in amino acids: CASSQQTSRTGVSYNEQFF. CDR3 nucleotide sequence: TGCGCCAGCAGCCAACAGACTTCGAGGACAGGGGTTTCCTACAATGAGCAGTTCTTC.

CDR3 region: CASRDRVYEQYF. DNA of the CDR3: TGTGCCAGCCGGGACAGGGTCTACGAGCAGTACTTC. V is TRBV6-6 and J is TRBJ2-7, with TRBD1 matching 9 bases. Germline V lookup: CDR1 MNHNY, CDR2 SVGAGI (reference sequence). The CDR3 length is 12 residues. V lost 8 bases, J lost 3 bases, and 2 bases stayed unmatched.

The rearrangement uses TRBV2 and TRBJ2-3; D uncertain. V was clipped by 6 bases and J by 2 bases, with 9 bases between them. CDR1 SNHLY and CDR2 FYNNEI come from the germline V gene. CDR3 length: 13 residues. The DNA for the CDR3 is TGTGCCAGCAGGATGGAGCTCACAGATACGCAGTATTTT. Its translation: CASRMELTDTQYF.

The rearrangement uses TRBV5-1 and TRBJ2-3; D might be TRBD1 (5 bases). CDR3 length: 15 amino acids. Per the germline V gene, CDR1 is SGHRS and CDR2 is YFSETQ. Trimming removed 1 base from V and 5 bases from J, with 14 bases in between. The DNA for the CDR3 is TGCGCCAGCAGCTTGAGCGACAGTTTGCGAGATACGCAGTATTTT. It codes for CASSLSDSLRDTQYF. Using reference TRBV5-1 and TRBJ2-3 for the parts outside the CDR3, the full variable domain is KAGVTQTPRYLIKTRGQQVTLSCSPISGHRSVSWYQQTPGQGLQFLFEYFSETQRNKGNFPGRFSGRQFSNSRSEMNVSTLELGDSALYLCASSLSDSLRDTQYFGPGTRLTVL.

The chain uses TRBV14 and TRBJ2-7; D gene unclear. This CDR3 comprises 12 residues. V lost 0 bases to trimming and J lost 3 bases, with 3 bases between them. Germline V gene sequence: CDR1 SGHDN, CDR2 FVKESK. This chain's CDR3 is CASSQEYYEQYF. Written as DNA, the CDR3 is TGTGCCAGCAGCCAAGAGTACTACGAGCAGTACTTC. The complete variable domain, with remaining parts taken from reference TRBV14 and TRBJ2-7, reads EAGVTQFPSHSVIEKGQTVTLRCDPISGHDNLYWYRRVMGKEIKFLLHFVKESKQDESGMPNNRFLAERTGGTYSTLKVQPAELEDSGVYFCASSQEYYEQYFGPGTRLTVT.

The chain links TRBV14 to TRBJ1-3; D ambiguous. V lost 3 bases and J lost 4, with 10 bases in between. In germline, CDR1 is SGHDN, CDR2 FVKESK. The CDR3 has 14 residues. CDR3 coding DNA: TGTGCCAGCAGCCACAGGCAATTCGGAAACACCATATATTTT. It codes for CASSHRQFGNTIYF.

This clone appeared a single time. The rearrangement uses TRBV19 and TRBJ2-7; TRBD2 aligns across 8 bases. CDR3 size: 15 residues. The V and J ends lost 8 bases and 1 base, in that order; junction bases with no gene match: 10. CDR1 and CDR2 (germline): LNHDA, SQIVND (reference sequence). The CDR3 is CASCLRGGKSYEQYF. Written as DNA, the CDR3 is TGTGCCAGTTGCCTTCGGGGGGGTAAATCCTACGAGCAGTACTTC.

The chain recombines TRBV14 with TRBJ2-3, with 7 bases fitting TRBD2. The trim removed 4 bases at V and 4 bases at J, leaving 14 bases unmatched. There are 17 residues in the CDR3. Germline CDR1 is SGHDN and CDR2 is FVKESK. The CDR3 DNA reads TGTGCCAGCAGCCCGTACGCCAGAGCGGGGAGTGCAGATACGCAGTATTTT. Its protein is CASSPYARAGSADTQYF.

The V and J genes are TRBV14 and TRBJ2-1; 14 bases map to TRBD2. Germline CDR1 and CDR2: SGHDN and FVKESK. The CDR3 has 16 amino acids. J was trimmed by 6 bases and V by 4 bases; bases with no gene match: 5. The CDR3 region is CASSLGTSGSRNEQFF. The CDR3 region has the DNA TGTGCCAGCAGCCTTGGGACTAGCGGGAGTCGCAATGAGCAGTTCTTC.